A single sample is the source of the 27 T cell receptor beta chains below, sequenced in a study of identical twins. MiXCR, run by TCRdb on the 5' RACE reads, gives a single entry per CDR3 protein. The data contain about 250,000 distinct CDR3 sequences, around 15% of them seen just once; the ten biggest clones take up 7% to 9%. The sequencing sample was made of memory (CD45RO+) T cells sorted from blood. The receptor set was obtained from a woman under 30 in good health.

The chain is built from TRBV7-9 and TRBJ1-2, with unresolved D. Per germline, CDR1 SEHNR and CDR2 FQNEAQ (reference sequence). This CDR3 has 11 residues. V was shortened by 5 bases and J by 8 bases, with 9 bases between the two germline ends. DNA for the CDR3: TGTGCCAGCAGCCTAAAGGGCGGCTACACCTTC. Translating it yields CASSLKGGYTF.

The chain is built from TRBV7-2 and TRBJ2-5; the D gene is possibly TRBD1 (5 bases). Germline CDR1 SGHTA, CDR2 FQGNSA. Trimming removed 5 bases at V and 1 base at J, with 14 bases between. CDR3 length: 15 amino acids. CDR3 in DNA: TGTGCCAGCAGCCCCCGGAGTGGGGCCCAAGAGACCCAGTACTTC. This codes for CASSPRSGAQETQYF.

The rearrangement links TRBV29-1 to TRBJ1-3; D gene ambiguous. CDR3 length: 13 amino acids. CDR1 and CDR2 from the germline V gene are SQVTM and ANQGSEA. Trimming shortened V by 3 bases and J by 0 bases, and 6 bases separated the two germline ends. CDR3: CSVDEGSGNTIYF. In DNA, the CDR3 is TGCAGCGTTGACGAGGGCTCTGGAAACACCATATATTTT.

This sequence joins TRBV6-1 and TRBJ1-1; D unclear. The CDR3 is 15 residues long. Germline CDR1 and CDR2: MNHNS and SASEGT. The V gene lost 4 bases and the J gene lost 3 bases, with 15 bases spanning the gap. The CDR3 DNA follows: TGTGCCAGCAGTGGCCTTAACCGGAGGTACACTGAAGCTTTCTTT. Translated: CASSGLNRRYTEAFF.

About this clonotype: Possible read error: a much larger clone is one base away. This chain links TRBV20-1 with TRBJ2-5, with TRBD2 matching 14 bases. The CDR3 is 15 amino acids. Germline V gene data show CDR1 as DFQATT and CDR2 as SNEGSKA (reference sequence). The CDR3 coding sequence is TGCAGTGCTCGTCGACTAGCGGGAGGGCGAGAGACCCATTACTTC. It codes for CSARRLAGGRETHYF.

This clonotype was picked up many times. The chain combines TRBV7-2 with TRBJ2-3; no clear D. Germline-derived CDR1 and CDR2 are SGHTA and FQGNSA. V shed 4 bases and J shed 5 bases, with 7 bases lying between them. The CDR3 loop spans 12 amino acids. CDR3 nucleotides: TGTGCCAGCAGCTCGGTACGAGATACGCAGTATTTT. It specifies CASSSVRDTQYF.

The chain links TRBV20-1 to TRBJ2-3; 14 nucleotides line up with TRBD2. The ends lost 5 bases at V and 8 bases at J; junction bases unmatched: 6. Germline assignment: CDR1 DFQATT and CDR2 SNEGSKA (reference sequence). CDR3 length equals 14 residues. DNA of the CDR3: TGCAGTGCTGGGACTAGCGGGAGCAGGGGTACGCAGTATTTT. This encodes CSAGTSGSRGTQYF.

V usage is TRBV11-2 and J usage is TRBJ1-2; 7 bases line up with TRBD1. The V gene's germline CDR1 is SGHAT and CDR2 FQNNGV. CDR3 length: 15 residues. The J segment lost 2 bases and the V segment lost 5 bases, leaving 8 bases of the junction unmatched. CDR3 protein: CASSQRQGVNYGYTF. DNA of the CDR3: TGTGCCAGCAGCCAAAGACAGGGTGTCAACTATGGCTACACCTTC.

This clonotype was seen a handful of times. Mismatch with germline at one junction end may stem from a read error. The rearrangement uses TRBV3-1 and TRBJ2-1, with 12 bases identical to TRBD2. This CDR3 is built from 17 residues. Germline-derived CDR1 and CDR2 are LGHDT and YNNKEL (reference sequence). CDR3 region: CASSHHLAGGPYHEQFF. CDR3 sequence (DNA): TGTGCCAGCAGCCATCACCTAGCGGGAGGGCCCTACCATGAGCAGTTCTTC.

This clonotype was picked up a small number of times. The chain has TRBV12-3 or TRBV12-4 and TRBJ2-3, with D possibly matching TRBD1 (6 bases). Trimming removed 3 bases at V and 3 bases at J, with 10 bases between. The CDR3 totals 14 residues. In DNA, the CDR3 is TGTGCCAGCAGTTTCCCCAGGGGTACAGATACGCAGTATTTT. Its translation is CASSFPRGTDTQYF.

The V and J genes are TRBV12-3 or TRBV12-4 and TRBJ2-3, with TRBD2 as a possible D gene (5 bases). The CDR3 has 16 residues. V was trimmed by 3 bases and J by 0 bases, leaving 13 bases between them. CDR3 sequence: CASSLFEGTSTDTQYF. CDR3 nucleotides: TGTGCCAGCAGTTTGTTCGAGGGTACAAGCACAGATACGCAGTATTTT.

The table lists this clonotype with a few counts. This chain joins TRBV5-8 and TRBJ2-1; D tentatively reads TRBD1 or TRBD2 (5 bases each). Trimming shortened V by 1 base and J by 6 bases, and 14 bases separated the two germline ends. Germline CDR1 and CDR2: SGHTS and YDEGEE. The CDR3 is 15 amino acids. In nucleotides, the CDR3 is TGTGCCAGCAGCTTGCGAGGGACCCAATTCAATGAGCAGTTCTTC. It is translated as CASSLRGTQFNEQFF.

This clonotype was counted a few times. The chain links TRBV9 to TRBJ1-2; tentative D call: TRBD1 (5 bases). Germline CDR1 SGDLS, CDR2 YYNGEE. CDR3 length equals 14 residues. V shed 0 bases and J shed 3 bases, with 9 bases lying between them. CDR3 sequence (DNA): TGTGCCAGCAGCGTAGGGGGCGAAGACTATGGCTACACCTTC. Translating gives CASSVGGEDYGYTF. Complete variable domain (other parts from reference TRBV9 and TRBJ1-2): DSGVTQTPKHLITATGQRVTLRCSPRSGDLSVYWYQQSLDQGLQFLIQYYNGEERAKGNILERFSAQQFPDLHSELNLSSLELGDSALYFCASSVGGEDYGYTFGSGTRLTVV.

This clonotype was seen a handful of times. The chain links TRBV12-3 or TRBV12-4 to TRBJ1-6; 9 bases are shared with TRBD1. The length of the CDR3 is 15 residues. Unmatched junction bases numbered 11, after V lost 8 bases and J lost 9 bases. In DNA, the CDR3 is TGTGCCAGCGAACGAACAGGGGGCCCGGGTTCACCCCTCCACTTT. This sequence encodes CASERTGGPGSPLHF.

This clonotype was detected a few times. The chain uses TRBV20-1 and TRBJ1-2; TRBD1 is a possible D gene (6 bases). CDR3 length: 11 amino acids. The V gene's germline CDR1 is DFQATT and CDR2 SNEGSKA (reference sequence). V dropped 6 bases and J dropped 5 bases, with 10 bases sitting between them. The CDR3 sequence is CSAPGDYGYTF. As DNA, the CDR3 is TGCAGTGCGCCAGGGGATTATGGCTACACCTTC.

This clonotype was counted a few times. The CDR3 is CASSQEESNGYTF. The CDR3 region has the DNA TGTGCCAGCAGCCAAGAAGAAAGTAACGGCTACACCTTC. This rearrangement joins TRBV3-1 to TRBJ1-2; D unclear. Germline CDR1 reads LGHDT; CDR2 reads YNNKEL (reference sequence). The CDR3 runs to 13 residues. The V gene lost 0 bases and the J gene lost 8 bases, with 10 bases spanning the gap.

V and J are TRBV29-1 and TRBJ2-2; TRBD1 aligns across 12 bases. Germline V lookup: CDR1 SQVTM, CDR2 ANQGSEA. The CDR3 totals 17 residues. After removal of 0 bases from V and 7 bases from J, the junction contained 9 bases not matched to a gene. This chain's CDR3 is CSVEEGPGQGAVGELFF. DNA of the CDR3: TGCAGCGTTGAAGAAGGTCCGGGACAGGGGGCGGTCGGGGAGCTGTTTTTT.

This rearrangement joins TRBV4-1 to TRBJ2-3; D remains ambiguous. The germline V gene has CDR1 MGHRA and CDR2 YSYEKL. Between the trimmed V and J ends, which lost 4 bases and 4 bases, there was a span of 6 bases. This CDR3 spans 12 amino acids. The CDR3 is CASSRISDTQYF. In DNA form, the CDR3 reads TGCGCCAGCAGCCGAATTTCAGATACGCAGTATTTT.

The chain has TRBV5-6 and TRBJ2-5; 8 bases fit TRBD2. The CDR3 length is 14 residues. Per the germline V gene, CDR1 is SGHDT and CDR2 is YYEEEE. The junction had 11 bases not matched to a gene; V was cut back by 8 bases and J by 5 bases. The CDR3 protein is CARSPGLVLETQYF. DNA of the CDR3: TGTGCCAGGAGCCCGGGACTAGTGTTGGAGACCCAGTACTTC.

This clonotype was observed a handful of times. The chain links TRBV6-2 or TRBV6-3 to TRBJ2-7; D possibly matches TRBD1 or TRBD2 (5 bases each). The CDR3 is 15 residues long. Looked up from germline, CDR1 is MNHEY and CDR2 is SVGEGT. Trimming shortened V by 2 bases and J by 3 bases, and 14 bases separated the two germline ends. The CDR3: CASSYPGPPHYEQYF. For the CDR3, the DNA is TGTGCCAGCAGTTACCCGGGACCTCCCCACTACGAGCAGTACTTC.

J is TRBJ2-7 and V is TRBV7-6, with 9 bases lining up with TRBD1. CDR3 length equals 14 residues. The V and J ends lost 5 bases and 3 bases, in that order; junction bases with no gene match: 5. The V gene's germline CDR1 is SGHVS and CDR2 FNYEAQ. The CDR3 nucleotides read TGTGCCAGCAGCCAGGACAGGGGAGGCTACGAGCAGTACTTC. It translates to CASSQDRGGYEQYF.

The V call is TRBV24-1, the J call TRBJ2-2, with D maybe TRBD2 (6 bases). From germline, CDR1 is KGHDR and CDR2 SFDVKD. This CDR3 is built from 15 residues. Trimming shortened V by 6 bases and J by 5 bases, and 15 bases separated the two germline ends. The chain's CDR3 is CATSPRGAGTGELFF. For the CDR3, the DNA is TGTGCCACCAGTCCAAGGGGCGCGGGGACCGGGGAGCTGTTTTTT.

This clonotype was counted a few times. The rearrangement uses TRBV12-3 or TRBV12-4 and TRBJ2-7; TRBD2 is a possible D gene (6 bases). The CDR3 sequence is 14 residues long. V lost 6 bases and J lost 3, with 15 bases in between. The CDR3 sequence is CASRGTFGIYEQYF. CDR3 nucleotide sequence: TGTGCCAGCAGGGGGACTTTCGGAATCTACGAGCAGTACTTC.

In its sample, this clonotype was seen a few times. The CDR3 nucleotides are TGTGCCAGCAGTGATGGTCCGGGGGAGACCCAGTACTTC. Its translation: CASSDGPGETQYF. The chain combines TRBV6-1 with TRBJ2-5; TRBD2 might be the D (5 bases). CDR1 MNHNS and CDR2 SASEGT come from the germline V gene. Trimming stripped 3 bases from V and 5 bases from J, with 10 bases between. This CDR3 region has 13 residues.

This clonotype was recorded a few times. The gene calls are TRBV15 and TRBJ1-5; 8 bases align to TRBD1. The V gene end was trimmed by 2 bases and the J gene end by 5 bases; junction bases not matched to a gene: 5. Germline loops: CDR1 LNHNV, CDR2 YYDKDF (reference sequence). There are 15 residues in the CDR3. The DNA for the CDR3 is TGTGCCACCAGCAGACAGGGGGCGAATGATCAGCCCCAGCATTTT. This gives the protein CATSRQGANDQPQHF. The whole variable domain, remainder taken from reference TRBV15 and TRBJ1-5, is DAMVIQNPRYQVTQFGKPVTLSCSQTLNHNVMYWYQQKSSQAPKLLFHYYDKDFNNEADTPDNFQSRRPNTSFCFLDIRSPGLGDTAMYLCATSRQGANDQPQHFGDGTRLSIL.

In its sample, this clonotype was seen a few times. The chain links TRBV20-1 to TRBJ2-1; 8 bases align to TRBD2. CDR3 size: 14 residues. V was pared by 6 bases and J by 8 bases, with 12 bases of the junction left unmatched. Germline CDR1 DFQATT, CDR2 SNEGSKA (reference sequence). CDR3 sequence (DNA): TGCAGTGCCTCCCCCGGGGGACTAGAACATGAGCAGTTCTTC. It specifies CSASPGGLEHEQFF.

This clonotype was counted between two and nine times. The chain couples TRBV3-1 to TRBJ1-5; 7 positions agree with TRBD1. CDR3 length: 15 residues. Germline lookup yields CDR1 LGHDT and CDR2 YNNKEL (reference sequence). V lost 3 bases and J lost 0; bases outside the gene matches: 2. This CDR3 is CASSHTGDSNQPQHF. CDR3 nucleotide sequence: TGTGCCAGCAGCCATACAGGGGATAGCAATCAGCCCCAGCATTTT.